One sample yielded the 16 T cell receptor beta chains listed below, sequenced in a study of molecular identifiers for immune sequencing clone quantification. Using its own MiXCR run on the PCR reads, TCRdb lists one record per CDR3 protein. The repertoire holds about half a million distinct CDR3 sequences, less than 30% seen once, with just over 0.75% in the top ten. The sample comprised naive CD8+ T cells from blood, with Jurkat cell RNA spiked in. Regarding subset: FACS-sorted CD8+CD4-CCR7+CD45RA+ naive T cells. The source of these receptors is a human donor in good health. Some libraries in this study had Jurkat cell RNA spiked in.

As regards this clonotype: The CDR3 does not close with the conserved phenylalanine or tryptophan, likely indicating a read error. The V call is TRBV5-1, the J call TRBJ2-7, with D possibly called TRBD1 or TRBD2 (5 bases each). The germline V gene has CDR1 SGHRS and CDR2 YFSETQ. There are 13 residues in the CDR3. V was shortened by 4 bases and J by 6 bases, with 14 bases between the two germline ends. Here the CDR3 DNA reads TGCGCCAGCAGCCCAACGGGACCCGGCGAGCAGTACATC. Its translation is CASSPTGPGEQYI.

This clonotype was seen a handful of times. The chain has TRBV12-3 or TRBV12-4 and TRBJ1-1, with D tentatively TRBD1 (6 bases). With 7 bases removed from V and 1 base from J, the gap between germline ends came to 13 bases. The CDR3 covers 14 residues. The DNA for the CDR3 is TGTGCCAGCACGGTAAACAGGGCGAACACTGAAGCTTTCTTT. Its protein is CASTVNRANTEAFF.

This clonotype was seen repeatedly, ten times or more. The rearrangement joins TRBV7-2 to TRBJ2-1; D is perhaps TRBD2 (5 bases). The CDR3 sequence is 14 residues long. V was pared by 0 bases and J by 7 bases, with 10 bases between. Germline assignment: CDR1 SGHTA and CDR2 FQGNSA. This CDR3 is CASSLARRGNEQFF. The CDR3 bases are TGTGCCAGCAGCTTAGCCCGGCGCGGGAATGAGCAGTTCTTC.

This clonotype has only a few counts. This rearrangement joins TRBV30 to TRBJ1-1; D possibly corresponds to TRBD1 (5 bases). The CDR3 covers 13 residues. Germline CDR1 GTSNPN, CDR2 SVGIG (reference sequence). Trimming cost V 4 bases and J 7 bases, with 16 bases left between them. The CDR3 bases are TGTGCCTGGACCCTGGGGGACTCAAGTGAAGCTTTCTTT. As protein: CAWTLGDSSEAFF.

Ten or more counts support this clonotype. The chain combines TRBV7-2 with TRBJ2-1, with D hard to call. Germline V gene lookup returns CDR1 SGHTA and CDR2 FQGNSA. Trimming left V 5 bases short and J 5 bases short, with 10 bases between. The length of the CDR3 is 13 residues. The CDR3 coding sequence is TGTGCCAGCAGCCTCGATCAGGACAATGAGCAGTTCTTC. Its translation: CASSLDQDNEQFF.

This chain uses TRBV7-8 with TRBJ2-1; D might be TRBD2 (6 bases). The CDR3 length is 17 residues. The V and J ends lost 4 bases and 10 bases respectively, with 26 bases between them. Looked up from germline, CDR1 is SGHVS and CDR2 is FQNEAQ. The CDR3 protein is CASSWESRDSKVVEQFF. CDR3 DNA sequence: TGTGCCAGCAGCTGGGAATCCCGGGACTCCAAGGTTGTGGAGCAGTTCTTC.

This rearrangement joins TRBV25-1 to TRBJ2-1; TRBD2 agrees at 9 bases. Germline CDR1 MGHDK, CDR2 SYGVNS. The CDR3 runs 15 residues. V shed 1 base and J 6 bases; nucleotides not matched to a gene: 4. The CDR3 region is CASSELAGVVNEQFF. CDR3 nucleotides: TGTGCCAGCAGTGAATTAGCGGGAGTGGTCAATGAGCAGTTCTTC.

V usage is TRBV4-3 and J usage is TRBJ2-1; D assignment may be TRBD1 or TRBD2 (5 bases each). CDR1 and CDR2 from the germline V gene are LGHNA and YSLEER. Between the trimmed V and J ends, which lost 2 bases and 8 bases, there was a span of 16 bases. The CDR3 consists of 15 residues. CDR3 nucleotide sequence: TGCGCCAGCAGCCAATTCCGGGACGACGCCGATGAGCAGTTCTTC. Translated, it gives CASSQFRDDADEQFF.

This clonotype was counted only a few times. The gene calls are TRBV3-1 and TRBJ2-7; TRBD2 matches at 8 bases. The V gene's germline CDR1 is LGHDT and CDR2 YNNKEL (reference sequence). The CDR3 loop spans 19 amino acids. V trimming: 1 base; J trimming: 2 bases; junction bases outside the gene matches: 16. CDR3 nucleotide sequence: TGTGCCAGCAGCCAAGGGGAGCGGGAGATTAGAAGGAACCCCTACGAGCAGTACTTC. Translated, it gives CASSQGEREIRRNPYEQYF.

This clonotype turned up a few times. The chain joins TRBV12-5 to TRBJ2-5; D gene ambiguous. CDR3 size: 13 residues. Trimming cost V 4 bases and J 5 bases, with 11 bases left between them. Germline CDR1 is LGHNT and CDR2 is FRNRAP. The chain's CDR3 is CASGYQDEETQYF. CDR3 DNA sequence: TGTGCTAGTGGTTACCAGGACGAGGAGACCCAGTACTTC.

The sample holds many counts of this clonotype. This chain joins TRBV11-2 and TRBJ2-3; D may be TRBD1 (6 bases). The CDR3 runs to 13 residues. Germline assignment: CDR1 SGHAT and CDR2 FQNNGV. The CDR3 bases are TGTGCGGGGGCCGGCTCCCCCACAGATACGCAGTATTTT. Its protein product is CAGAGSPTDTQYF.

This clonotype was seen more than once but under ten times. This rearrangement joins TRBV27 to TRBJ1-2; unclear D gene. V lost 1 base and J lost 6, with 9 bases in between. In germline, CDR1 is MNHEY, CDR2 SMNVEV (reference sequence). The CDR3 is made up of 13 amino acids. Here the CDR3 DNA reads TGTGCCAGCAGTTTATACTACGGAAATGGCTACACCTTC. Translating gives CASSLYYGNGYTF.

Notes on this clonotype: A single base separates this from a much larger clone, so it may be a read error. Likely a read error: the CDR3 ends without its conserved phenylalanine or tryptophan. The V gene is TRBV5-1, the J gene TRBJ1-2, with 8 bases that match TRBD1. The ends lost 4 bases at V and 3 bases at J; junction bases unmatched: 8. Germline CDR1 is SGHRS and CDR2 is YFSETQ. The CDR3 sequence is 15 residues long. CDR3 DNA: TGCGCCAGCAGCACCGGACAGGGAATGTACTATGGCTACACCCTC. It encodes CASSTGQGMYYGYTL.

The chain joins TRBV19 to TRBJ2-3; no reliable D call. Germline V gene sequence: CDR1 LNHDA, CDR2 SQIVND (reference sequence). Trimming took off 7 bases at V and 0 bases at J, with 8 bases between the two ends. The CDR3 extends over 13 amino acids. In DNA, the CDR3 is TGTGCCAGTAAGGCAGGAAGCACAGATACGCAGTATTTT. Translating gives CASKAGSTDTQYF.

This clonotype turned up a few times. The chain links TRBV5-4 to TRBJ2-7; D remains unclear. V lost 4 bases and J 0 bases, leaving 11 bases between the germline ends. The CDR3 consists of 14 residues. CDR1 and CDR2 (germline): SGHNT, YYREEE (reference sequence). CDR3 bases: TGTGCCAGCAGCCCGGCTGGCTACTCCTACGAGCAGTACTTC. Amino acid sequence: CASSPAGYSYEQYF.

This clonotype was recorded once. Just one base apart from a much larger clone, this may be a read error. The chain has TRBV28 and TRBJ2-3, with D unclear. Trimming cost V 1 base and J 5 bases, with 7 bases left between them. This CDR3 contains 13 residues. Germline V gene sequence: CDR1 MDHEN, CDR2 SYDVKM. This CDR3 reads CASSLFALDTQYF. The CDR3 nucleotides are TGTGCCAGCAGTTTATTTGCCTTAGATACGCAGTATTTT.